Presented here are 5 T cell receptor beta chains from one specimen sequenced in a study of cytomegalovirus exposure and HLA in healthy donors. This PCR relied on a set of 60 Vbeta primers and 13 Jbeta primers. TCRdb's table, derived via immunoSEQ multiplex PCR, lists solely in-frame clones and lacks some. The profile shows some 150,000 clones, approximately 80% of them singletons. The sample was PBMCs. These receptors were collected from a male donor in good health and CMV-seronegative.

J is TRBJ2-2 and V is TRBV11-2, with TRBD1 matching 8 bases. The length of the CDR3 is 14 residues. Germline V gene data show CDR1 as SGHAT and CDR2 as FQNNGV. After removal of 6 bases from V and 4 bases from J, the junction contained 4 bases not matched to a gene. CDR3 sequence: CASRDTGGTGELFF. The DNA of the CDR3 is TGTGCCAGCAGAGACACAGGGGGCACCGGGGAGCTGTTTTTT.

This chain joins TRBV7-2 and TRBJ1-1, with 9 nucleotides matching TRBD1. V gave up 1 base and J gave up 5 bases; unmatched junction bases: 8. This CDR3 is 16 amino acids long. CDR1 is SGHTA and CDR2 is FQGNSA in the germline V gene. The chain's CDR3 is CASSLVLLQGATEAFF. The CDR3 region has the DNA TGTGCCAGCAGCTTAGTACTTTTACAGGGGGCGACTGAAGCTTTCTTT.

CDR3: CASSHRGGTEAFF. The CDR3 DNA sequence: TGTGCCAGTAGCCACAGGGGCGGGACTGAAGCTTTCTTT. This chain uses TRBV19 with TRBJ1-1; 7 bases match TRBD1. V was clipped by 6 bases and J by 5 bases; unmatched bases: 6. Germline V gene data show CDR1 as LNHDA and CDR2 as SQIVND (reference sequence). CDR3 size: 13 residues.

This chain joins TRBV28 and TRBJ2-1; 7 positions agree with TRBD1. CDR1 MDHEN and CDR2 SYDVKM come from the germline V gene. This CDR3 is built from 12 residues. V lost 5 bases and J lost 10; bases outside the gene matches: 5. This chain's CDR3 is CASSPQGQEQFF. For the CDR3, the DNA is TGTGCCAGCAGTCCTCAGGGACAGGAGCAGTTCTTC. The full variable domain, completed using reference TRBV28 and TRBJ2-1, is DVKVTQSSRYLVKRTGEKVFLECVQDMDHENMFWYRQDPGLGLRLIYFSYDVKMKEKGDIPEGYSVSREKKERFSLILESASTNQTSMYLCASSPQGQEQFFGPGTRLTVL.

This clone appeared once. The V call is TRBV6-5, the J call TRBJ1-6; D is undetermined. Germline-derived CDR1 and CDR2 are MNHEY and SVGAGI. V was pared by 4 bases and J by 0 bases, with 7 bases between. The CDR3 length is 15 residues. The CDR3 spells CASSFSFSYNSPLHF. The DNA of the CDR3 is TGTGCCAGCAGTTTTTCGTTCTCCTATAATTCACCCCTCCACTTT.